The 12 T cell receptor beta chains in this list originate from one sample, sequenced in a study of beta chain features in type 1 diabetes (dated by TCRdb to 2016 to 2018). Study-level results and caveats: Type 1 diabetes patients showed a moderate but significant shortening of TCRB CDR3 length in all four CD4+ subsets.

Antigens of these TCRs are unknown. The library was produced with the immunoSEQ multiplex PCR assay. The entire isolated RNA was reverse transcribed using the High Capacity cDNA Reverse Transcription Kit, and thus expressed TCRB transcripts were sequenced. TCRdb took this table from immuneACCESS and kept in-frame rearrangements with V and J called. Such tables lack part of the clones; where checked against another copy, unresolved V genes explain under half of the gap, and the rest is unexplained. This sample has almost 350,000 clones in its table, and 9.3% of those were observed once. About 1% of the sample comes from the top ten. The material sequenced was central memory CD4+ T cells from blood. These receptors all come from a man in his thirties or forties with type 1 diabetes.

This chain connects TRBV7-2 to TRBJ1-2; D ambiguous. This CDR3 is built from 13 residues. Germline values: CDR1 SGHTA, CDR2 FQGNSA. V lost 6 bases to trimming and J lost 7 bases, with 15 bases between them. The CDR3: CASSLDGLVGYTF. The CDR3 coding sequence is TGTGCCAGCAGTTTGGACGGACTCGTTGGCTACACCTTC. Full variable domain (remainder filled in from reference TRBV7-2 and TRBJ1-2): GAGVSQSPSNKVTEKGKDVELRCDPISGHTALYWYRQSLGQGLEFLIYFQGNSAPDKSGLPSDRFSAERTGGSVSTLTIQRTQQEDSAVYLCASSLDGLVGYTFGSGTRLTVV.

This clone was detected many times. The gene calls are TRBV30 and TRBJ2-4; no definite D call. The CDR3 consists of 13 residues. V was clipped by 4 bases and J by 0 bases, with 7 bases between them. Germline-derived CDR1 and CDR2 are GTSNPN and SVGIG (reference sequence). CDR3 sequence (DNA): TGTGCCTGGAACGAGGTAGCCAAAAACATTCAGTACTTC. Translating it yields CAWNEVAKNIQYF. Looking up the rest from reference TRBV30 and TRBJ2-4 gives the full variable domain: SQTIHQWPATLVQPVGSPLSLECTVEGTSNPNLYWYRQAAGRGLQLLFYSVGIGQISSEVPQNLSASRPQDRQFILSSKKLLLSDSGFYLCAWNEVAKNIQYFGAGTRLSVL.

The chain employs TRBV5-6 and TRBJ1-1; no definite D call. V lost 1 base to trimming and J lost 7 bases, with 17 bases between them. Germline loops: CDR1 SGHDT, CDR2 YYEEEE. This CDR3 is 15 amino acids long. The CDR3 DNA reads TGTGCCAGCAGCTTGTTAATTGGGGTAGGTGATGAAGCTTTCTTT. Its translation is CASSLLIGVGDEAFF.

The rearrangement uses TRBV6-5 and TRBJ1-5; perhaps TRBD1 as D (5 bases). The CDR3 contains 13 residues. Germline CDR1 and CDR2: MNHEY and SVGAGI. The V end lost 5 bases, the J end lost 6 bases, and 11 bases lay between the germline ends. CDR3 nucleotide sequence: TGTGCCAGCAGTCCGGACGGGGGTCAGCCCCAGCATTTT. This encodes CASSPDGGQPQHF.

This clone was observed many times. The V call is TRBV5-8, the J call TRBJ2-1; TRBD1 matches 10 bases. The CDR3 runs to 16 residues. Germline-derived CDR1 and CDR2 are SGHTS and YDEGEE. With 4 bases clipped from V and 5 bases from J, the junction kept 9 bases outside the gene matches. The DNA of the CDR3 is TGTGCCAGCAGCCTACCGGGACAGGGGCCCCACAATGAGCAGTTCTTC. Amino acid sequence: CASSLPGQGPHNEQFF.

Note on this clone: The same CDR3 can be traced to other DNA sequences in this sample. The V gene is TRBV7-9, the J gene TRBJ2-3; tentatively, D is TRBD1 (6 bases). The CDR3 has 14 amino acids. Germline CDR1 reads SEHNR; CDR2 reads FQNEAQ (reference sequence). The V end was cut by 2 bases, the J end by 2 bases, with 8 bases between. The CDR3 is CASSLSGHTDTQYF. In nucleotides, the CDR3 is TGTGCCAGCAGCTTATCGGGACACACAGATACGCAGTATTTT.

This clone was observed a few times. The CDR3 spells CASSSMDKPYEQYF. The CDR3 nucleotides read TGTGCCAGCAGCTCAATGGACAAACCCTACGAGCAGTACTTC. The chain is built from TRBV9 and TRBJ2-7; TRBD1 might be the D (5 bases). Germline V lookup: CDR1 SGDLS, CDR2 YYNGEE. V was cut by 4 bases and J by 2 bases, with 13 bases left in between. The CDR3 has 14 residues.

The chain combines TRBV28 with TRBJ1-6; no reliable D call. Trimming took 7 bases from V and 10 from J, leaving 17 bases between them. The CDR3 runs to 14 residues. CDR1 and CDR2 (germline): MDHEN, SYDVKM. In DNA form, the CDR3 reads TGTGCCAGCATCCAACCAGGATTTGGCTCACCCCTCCACTTT. It is translated as CASIQPGFGSPLHF.

This chain links TRBV7-2 with TRBJ2-3; 10 nucleotides match TRBD2. The CDR3 sequence is 17 residues long. Germline assignment: CDR1 SGHTA and CDR2 FQGNSA. The J segment lost 0 bases and the V segment lost 6 bases, leaving 9 bases of the junction unmatched. CDR3 DNA sequence: TGTGCCAGCAGGTCGTTCCTAGCGGGGGCTAGCACAGATACGCAGTATTTT. Translating gives CASRSFLAGASTDTQYF. Full variable domain (outside the CDR3, taken from reference TRBV7-2 and TRBJ2-3): GAGVSQSPSNKVTEKGKDVELRCDPISGHTALYWYRQSLGQGLEFLIYFQGNSAPDKSGLPSDRFSAERTGGSVSTLTIQRTQQEDSAVYLCASRSFLAGASTDTQYFGPGTRLTVL.

The CDR3 is CASSGIRRAPYEQYF. In DNA, the CDR3 is TGTGCCAGCAGCGGTATACGCCGGGCCCCCTACGAGCAGTACTTC. The V call is TRBV11-2, the J call TRBJ2-7, with unresolved D. The CDR3 runs 15 residues. V was shortened by 5 bases and J by 2 bases, with 16 bases between the two germline ends. CDR1 is SGHAT, CDR2 FQNNGV, per germline.

In its sample, this clone was seen many times. The chain is built from TRBV7-2 and TRBJ2-2; D remains unclear. Trimming stripped 5 bases from V and 7 bases from J, with 11 bases between. This CDR3 has 13 amino acids. Germline assignment: CDR1 SGHTA and CDR2 FQGNSA. CDR3 loop: CASSPSRSGELFF. The CDR3 DNA sequence: TGTGCCAGCAGCCCGTCCCGGAGCGGGGAGCTGTTTTTT.

The chain uses TRBV6-5 and TRBJ1-2; possibly TRBD1 for D (5 bases). This CDR3 spans 11 amino acids. In germline, CDR1 is MNHEY, CDR2 SVGAGI. Trimming pared 7 bases from V and 8 bases from J, leaving 11 bases between. The CDR3 region is CASTGTGGYTF. DNA of the CDR3: TGTGCCAGCACGGGGACTGGAGGCTACACCTTC.